This T cell receptor (beta chain) appears in the sequencing data of a study of cytomegalovirus exposure and HLA in healthy donors. Across the study: Approximately 85 million unique TCRs from HLA-typed donors were held in an early data release. Findings and caveats of the study: Across all donors, roughly uniform sequencing depth was an assumption of the presence/absence analyses.

The CDR3 covers 12 residues. Germline CDR1 SGHNT, CDR2 YENEEA. V lost 5 bases to trimming and J lost 0 bases, with 4 bases between them. Researchers ran the PCR with 60 Vbeta and 13 Jbeta primers. The repertoire was sequenced with immunoSEQ multiplex PCR; TCRdb's copy has only in-frame clones and lacks some. The sample lists about 88,000 clones, nearly 70% occurring once. A remark on this clone: Its antigen is not identified.

The clonotype was recovered from a man in his fifties in good health and CMV-seronegative. V usage is TRBV11-3 and J usage is TRBJ1-1, with D hard to call. Sequences were obtained from PBMCs. In DNA form, the CDR3 reads TGTGCCAGCAGCCAGATGAACACTGAAGCTTTCTTT. Translated: CASSQMNTEAFF. The variable domain in full, completed from reference TRBV11-3 and TRBJ1-1, reads EAGVVQSPRYKIIEKKQPVAFWCNPISGHNTLYWYLQNLGQGPELLIRYENEEAVDDSQLPKDRFSAERLKGVDSTLKIQPAELGDSAVYLCASSQMNTEAFFGQGTRLTVV.